Listed here are 8 T cell receptor beta chains from one sample, sequenced in a study of human CD4 T cells and Enterobacteriaceae. TCRdb's copy holds only in-frame clones and misses some; the assay was immunoSEQ multiplex PCR. The profile covers fewer than 35,000 clones, with roughly 80% appearing a single time and approximately 0.96% taken by the ten largest. All CD4+ cells other than CD45RA+CCR7+CD95- naive cells were sorted as memory, over 98% pure. The sample consisted of memory CD4+ T cells from blood. These receptors all stem from a human donor in good health.

The rearrangement links TRBV27 to TRBJ2-3; TRBD2 might be the D (6 bases). Germline loops: CDR1 MNHEY, CDR2 SMNVEV (reference sequence). V shed 5 bases and J shed 4 bases, with 16 bases lying between them. The CDR3 is 15 amino acids. CDR3 sequence: CASSPLTRMADTQYF. In DNA, the CDR3 is TGTGCCAGCAGTCCGCTGACTAGGATGGCAGATACGCAGTATTTT.

V and J are TRBV5-1 and TRBJ2-7; D call uncertain. The germline gives CDR1 SGHRS, CDR2 YFSETQ. V was trimmed by 4 bases and J by 7 bases, leaving 15 bases between them. The CDR3 loop spans 13 amino acids. The CDR3 DNA follows: TGCGCCAGCAGCCGCACCGATGTCCTTGAGCAGTACTTC. Encoded protein: CASSRTDVLEQYF.

The chain is built from TRBV5-1 and TRBJ1-3; 7 positions match TRBD1. Trimming took 7 bases from V and 4 from J; bases not matched to a gene: 8. The V gene's germline CDR1 is SGHRS and CDR2 YFSETQ. There are 14 residues in the CDR3. This CDR3 is CASRKDRAGNTIYF. CDR3 coding DNA: TGCGCCAGCCGCAAAGACAGGGCAGGAAACACCATATATTTT.

The chain carries TRBV7-8 and TRBJ1-1; the D gene is possibly TRBD1 (5 bases). Per germline, CDR1 SGHVS and CDR2 FQNEAQ. Trimming stripped 2 bases from V and 5 bases from J, with 9 bases between. The CDR3 length is 13 residues. The CDR3 coding sequence is TGTGCCAGCAGCTTAACAGGTGGGACTGAAGCTTTCTTT. Its translation: CASSLTGGTEAFF.

The V call is TRBV2, the J call TRBJ1-2; D is uncertain. Trimming took 5 bases from V and 8 from J, leaving 15 bases between them. This CDR3 spans 13 amino acids. Germline values: CDR1 SNHLY, CDR2 FYNNEI. CDR3 loop: CASSYLRAGGYTF. The CDR3 region has the DNA TGTGCCAGCAGTTACCTTAGGGCCGGGGGCTACACCTTC.

The sample holds one count of this clone. The chain has TRBV2 and TRBJ1-3; TRBD1 is a possible D gene (6 bases). The CDR3 consists of 15 residues. Germline loops: CDR1 SNHLY, CDR2 FYNNEI. Trimming pared 4 bases from V and 0 bases from J, leaving 10 bases between. CDR3 sequence: CASSVGAVSGNTIYF. The CDR3, as DNA: TGTGCCAGCAGTGTGGGGGCAGTCTCTGGAAACACCATATATTTT.

The chain recombines TRBV7-8 with TRBJ1-6, with 7 bases identical to TRBD1. Per germline, CDR1 SGHVS and CDR2 FQNEAQ. The CDR3 totals 17 residues. The V segment lost 1 base and the J segment 4 bases; nucleotides outside the gene matches: 7. The DNA of the CDR3 is TGTGCCAGCAGCTTAGAGCGGACAGGAGCATATAATTCACCCCTCCACTTT. Its translation is CASSLERTGAYNSPLHF.

This sequence joins TRBV10-2 and TRBJ1-1; 8 nucleotides agree with TRBD1. The CDR3 consists of 14 residues. Germline assignment: CDR1 WSHSY and CDR2 SAAADI. Trimming cost V 3 bases and J 3 bases; bases outside gene matches: 3. DNA of the CDR3: TGCGCCAGCAGTGACCTGGGACAGGACACTGAAGCTTTCTTT. This sequence encodes CASSDLGQDTEAFF.